The 32 T cell receptor beta chains given below trace back to one sample, sequenced in a study of blood T cell repertoires in COVID-19. Some clones are missing from TCRdb's copy, which holds only in-frame ones; the method was immunoSEQ multiplex PCR. This table has tens of thousands of clones, approximately 89% appearing once. The specimen was peripheral blood. Receptors were obtained from a man aged 65-85 years with active or convalescent COVID-19.

The V gene is TRBV11-2, the J gene TRBJ1-2, with D hard to call. Germline CDR1 reads SGHAT; CDR2 reads FQNNGV. The CDR3 is 12 amino acids. V lost 5 bases and J lost 7, with 11 bases in between. This chain's CDR3 is CASSLGKGGYTF. CDR3 nucleotides: TGTGCCAGCAGCCTCGGGAAAGGTGGCTACACCTTC.

The chain couples TRBV5-1 to TRBJ1-5; D possibly corresponds to TRBD1 (5 bases). This CDR3 region has 14 residues. Trimming pared 0 bases from V and 4 bases from J, leaving 8 bases between. CDR1 and CDR2 (germline): SGHRS, YFSETQ. CDR3 DNA sequence: TGCGCCAGCAGCTTGGGACAGCCAAATCAGCCCCAGCATTTT. It translates to CASSLGQPNQPQHF. Full variable domain (outside the CDR3, taken from reference TRBV5-1 and TRBJ1-5): KAGVTQTPRYLIKTRGQQVTLSCSPISGHRSVSWYQQTPGQGLQFLFEYFSETQRNKGNFPGRFSGRQFSNSRSEMNVSTLELGDSALYLCASSLGQPNQPQHFGDGTRLSIL.

The V and J genes are TRBV15 and TRBJ2-3; TRBD1 agrees at 11 bases. There are 17 residues in the CDR3. Looked up from germline, CDR1 is LNHNV and CDR2 is YYDKDF (reference sequence). V was clipped by 4 bases and J by 1 base; unmatched bases: 7. As DNA, the CDR3 is TGTGCCACCAGCAAGAGGACAGGGGGCAGGGGCACAGATACGCAGTATTTT. Residues: CATSKRTGGRGTDTQYF.

This rearrangement joins TRBV30 to TRBJ1-6, with D hard to call. Germline CDR1 GTSNPN, CDR2 SVGIG (reference sequence). This CDR3 has 19 residues. V lost 1 base and J 3 bases, leaving 22 bases between the germline ends. For the CDR3, the DNA is TGTGCCTGGAGTGGCCAGTCTGTAACCAGGTTACTCTATAATTCACCCCTCCACTTT. Its translation: CAWSGQSVTRLLYNSPLHF. Looking up the rest from reference TRBV30 and TRBJ1-6 gives the full variable domain: SQTIHQWPATLVQPVGSPLSLECTVEGTSNPNLYWYRQAAGRGLQLLFYSVGIGQISSEVPQNLSASRPQDRQFILSSKKLLLSDSGFYLCAWSGQSVTRLLYNSPLHFGNGTRLTVT.

The genes are TRBV5-4 and TRBJ1-1; perhaps TRBD1 as D (5 bases). The germline CDR1 and CDR2 sequences are SGHNT and YYREEE (reference sequence). The CDR3 contains 15 residues. The V end lost 0 bases, the J end lost 5 bases, and 14 bases lay between the germline ends. The CDR3 loop is CASSLVQGRWTEAFF. The CDR3 nucleotides are TGTGCCAGCAGCTTGGTCCAGGGTCGTTGGACTGAAGCTTTCTTT.

The chain employs TRBV24-1 and TRBJ2-3, with TRBD2 identical over 7 bases. The CDR3 contains 13 residues. V dropped 9 bases and J dropped 0; count of bases not matched to a gene: 2. From germline, CDR1 is KGHDR and CDR2 SFDVKD. CDR3: CATRGVSTDTQYF. CDR3 bases: TGTGCCACCCGGGGGGTGAGCACAGATACGCAGTATTTT.

The chain employs TRBV18 and TRBJ1-3, with unresolved D. The CDR3 contains 13 residues. V lost 0 bases and J 8 bases, leaving 8 bases between the germline ends. Germline V lookup: CDR1 KGHSH, CDR2 LQKENI. CDR3 residues: CASSPPSRDTIYF. In DNA form, the CDR3 reads TGTGCCAGCTCACCACCCTCAAGAGACACCATATATTTT.

The chain couples TRBV4-1 to TRBJ1-1; tentatively, D is TRBD1 (6 bases). CDR3 size: 16 residues. Germline CDR1 MGHRA, CDR2 YSYEKL. Trimming stripped 1 base from V and 3 bases from J, with 15 bases between. The CDR3 DNA sequence: TGCGCCAGCAGCCAAGTTCAGGTGGGGGCTGACACTGAAGCTTTCTTT. Its protein is CASSQVQVGADTEAFF.

The chain uses TRBV30 and TRBJ1-2, with TRBD1 matching 7 bases. The CDR3 runs 13 residues. With 3 bases clipped from V and 6 bases from J, the junction kept 7 bases outside the gene matches. Looked up from germline, CDR1 is GTSNPN and CDR2 is SVGIG (reference sequence). CDR3 DNA sequence: TGTGCCTGGAGGCCACAGGGGTGGAATGGCTACACCTTC. It codes for CAWRPQGWNGYTF.

V gene TRBV9 combines with J gene TRBJ1-3; 12 bases line up with TRBD1. CDR1 SGDLS and CDR2 YYNGEE come from the germline V gene. This CDR3 has 18 amino acids. The V gene end was trimmed by 2 bases and the J gene end by 3 bases; junction bases not matched to a gene: 9. CDR3: CASSVSGTGGSVGNTIYF. CDR3 DNA sequence: TGTGCCAGCAGCGTTTCAGGGACAGGGGGCTCGGTTGGAAACACCATATATTTT.

This clone was observed once. The chain uses TRBV4-2 and TRBJ2-1, with TRBD2 matching over 8 bases. The V gene end was trimmed by 0 bases and the J gene end by 10 bases; junction bases not matched to a gene: 8. This CDR3 has 15 residues. Germline loops: CDR1 LGHNA, CDR2 YNFKEQ. The CDR3 spells CASSQDASGGGEQFF. In nucleotides, the CDR3 is TGTGCCAGCAGCCAAGATGCCTCTGGCGGGGGGGAGCAGTTCTTC.

The rearrangement links TRBV2 to TRBJ2-7, with D tentatively TRBD2 (5 bases). This CDR3 is 14 amino acids long. The V end lost 6 bases, the J end lost 3 bases, and 15 bases lay between the germline ends. Looked up from germline, CDR1 is SNHLY and CDR2 is FYNNEI. CDR3 in DNA: TGTGCCAGCAGGGATCCCTCCCGGGGCTACGAGCAGTACTTC. This encodes CASRDPSRGYEQYF.

This sequence joins TRBV6-6 and TRBJ1-5, with no clear D. V was clipped by 2 bases and J by 5 bases, with 10 bases between them. The CDR3 extends over 14 amino acids. Germline lookup yields CDR1 MNHNY and CDR2 SVGAGI (reference sequence). The CDR3 nucleotides are TGTGCCAGCAGTTACGAGGGAACTTATCAGCCCCAGCATTTT. Amino acid sequence: CASSYEGTYQPQHF.

The chain combines TRBV7-9 with TRBJ2-1; 11 bases agree with TRBD2. The V segment lost 2 bases and the J segment 10 bases; nucleotides outside the gene matches: 10. This CDR3 is 16 amino acids long. CDR1 SEHNR and CDR2 FQNEAQ come from the germline V gene (reference sequence). This CDR3 is CASSLSGSGGASEQFF. In DNA, the CDR3 is TGTGCCAGCAGCTTATCTGGTAGCGGGGGGGCGTCGGAGCAGTTCTTC.

This clone was seen a single time. The chain links TRBV3-1 (or the pseudogene TRBV3-2) to TRBJ2-7; a weak D match, TRBD1 (5 bases). Germline CDR1 LGHDT, CDR2 YNNKEL (reference sequence). This CDR3 has 16 residues. V was trimmed by 4 bases and J by 2 bases, leaving 18 bases between them. This CDR3 is CASSRPSRQNTYEQYF. As DNA, the CDR3 is TGTGCCAGCAGCCGACCCTCCCGACAGAACACCTACGAGCAGTACTTC.

This chain's CDR3 is CASSLGTGGLNTEAFF. The CDR3 DNA reads TGTGCCAGCTCACTAGGGACAGGGGGCTTGAACACTGAAGCTTTCTTT. The chain carries TRBV18 and TRBJ1-1; TRBD1 matches 12 bases. CDR3 length equals 16 residues. The junction had 3 bases not matched to a gene; V was cut back by 4 bases and J by 0 bases. The V gene's germline CDR1 is KGHSH and CDR2 LQKENI.

The V call is TRBV11-3, the J call TRBJ1-6; tentative D call: TRBD1 (6 bases). Per germline, CDR1 SGHNT and CDR2 YENEEA. V gave up 1 base and J gave up 9 bases, with 10 bases separating them. The CDR3 covers 14 residues. CDR3 region: CASSLGGPGSPLHF. CDR3 nucleotide sequence: TGTGCCAGCAGCTTAGGGGGGCCTGGTTCACCCCTCCACTTT. Variable domain in full (rest from reference TRBV11-3 and TRBJ1-6): EAGVVQSPRYKIIEKKQPVAFWCNPISGHNTLYWYLQNLGQGPELLIRYENEEAVDDSQLPKDRFSAERLKGVDSTLKIQPAELGDSAVYLCASSLGGPGSPLHFGNGTRLTVT.

The rearrangement joins TRBV6-5 to TRBJ2-3; D unresolved. CDR1 and CDR2 (germline): MNHEY, SVGAGI. The V gene lost 0 bases and the J gene lost 2 bases, with 6 bases spanning the gap. There are 14 residues in the CDR3. The CDR3 loop reads CASSYSRFTDTQYF. CDR3 in DNA: TGTGCCAGCAGTTACTCACGGTTCACAGATACGCAGTATTTT.

V gene TRBV4-3 combines with J gene TRBJ1-6, with 10 bases matching TRBD1. CDR3 length equals 18 residues. V shed 1 base and J 6 bases; nucleotides not matched to a gene: 9. Germline V gene lookup returns CDR1 LGHNA and CDR2 YSLEER. The CDR3 loop is CASSQVRWDRGLNSPLHF. CDR3 bases: TGCGCCAGCAGCCAAGTGAGGTGGGACAGGGGCCTTAATTCACCCCTCCACTTT.

V usage is TRBV5-4 and J usage is TRBJ1-3; weak D call: TRBD1 (5 bases). Germline values: CDR1 SGHNT, CDR2 YYREEE (reference sequence). The CDR3 consists of 14 residues. V was pared by 2 bases and J by 4 bases, with 10 bases between. CDR3 nucleotides: TGTGCCAGCAGCTTCGCAGGGCGGGGAAACACCATATATTTT. Translating it yields CASSFAGRGNTIYF.

The count of this clone is one. CDR3 sequence: CASSAGWNTEAFF. For the CDR3, the DNA is TGTGCCAGTTCCGCGGGTTGGAACACTGAAGCTTTCTTT. This chain connects TRBV7-7 to TRBJ1-1; D gene ambiguous. Trimming removed 9 bases from V and 1 base from J, with 12 bases in between. Per the germline V gene, CDR1 is SSHAT and CDR2 is FNYEAQ (reference sequence). CDR3 length: 13 residues.

The genes are TRBV25-1 and TRBJ1-2; tentatively, D is TRBD1 (5 bases). This CDR3 region has 16 residues. From germline, CDR1 is MGHDK and CDR2 SYGVNS. Trimming removed 8 bases from V and 1 base from J, with 20 bases in between. Here the CDR3 DNA reads TGTGCCAGCTGGGGGGGGTTGGGCAGGCTTAACTATGGCTACACCTTC. Amino acids: CASWGGLGRLNYGYTF.

In DNA form, the CDR3 reads TGTGCCAGCAGTCGGGACAGGGGGTTGAACACTGAAGCTTTCTTT. The encoded protein is CASSRDRGLNTEAFF. The chain links TRBV27 to TRBJ1-1; 11 positions match TRBD1. Germline values: CDR1 MNHEY, CDR2 SMNVEV (reference sequence). The CDR3 covers 15 residues. The trim removed 5 bases at V and 0 bases at J, leaving 2 bases unmatched.

The rearrangement uses TRBV6-5 and TRBJ2-7, with 8 bases aligning to TRBD2. From germline, CDR1 is MNHEY and CDR2 SVGAGI. This CDR3 region has 13 residues. The V segment lost 5 bases and the J segment 6 bases; nucleotides outside the gene matches: 6. Here the CDR3 DNA reads TGTGCCAGCAGTCGGGGCCGGGAGGGCGAGCAGTACTTC. This codes for CASSRGREGEQYF.

The CDR3 coding sequence is TGCGCCAGCAGCCCGAGCCTGACAGGACTCTACGAGCAGTACTTC. Its protein is CASSPSLTGLYEQYF. The chain carries TRBV4-3 and TRBJ2-7; D may be TRBD1 (6 bases). CDR3 size: 15 residues. V gave up 4 bases and J gave up 3 bases, with 16 bases separating them. CDR1 and CDR2 from the germline V gene are LGHNA and YSLEER.

CDR3 sequence: CASSSQGNTEAFF. CDR3 coding DNA: TGTGCCAGCAGCTCGCAGGGTAACACTGAAGCTTTCTTT. The J gene is TRBJ1-1, the V gene TRBV7-9, with a weak D call TRBD1 (5 bases). The CDR3 runs 13 residues. V lost 4 bases, J lost 2 bases, and 8 bases lay in between. Germline V gene lookup returns CDR1 SEHNR and CDR2 FQNEAQ (reference sequence).

This chain connects TRBV3-1 (or the pseudogene TRBV3-2) to TRBJ2-3, with D maybe TRBD1 (5 bases). The V and J ends lost 7 bases and 6 bases respectively, with 14 bases between them. The CDR3 consists of 13 residues. From germline, CDR1 is LGHDT and CDR2 YNNKEL (reference sequence). CDR3 sequence (DNA): TGTGCCAGCATAGGCCAGGGAATGGATACGCAGTATTTT. Residues: CASIGQGMDTQYF.

This clone occurred once. V gene TRBV2 combines with J gene TRBJ1-1; D might be TRBD1 (5 bases). V lost 4 bases, J lost 2 bases, and 11 bases lay in between. The CDR3 loop spans 14 amino acids. Germline lookup yields CDR1 SNHLY and CDR2 FYNNEI. The chain's CDR3 is CASSVFWGNTEAFF. Written as DNA, the CDR3 is TGTGCCAGCAGTGTTTTCTGGGGCAACACTGAAGCTTTCTTT.

The CDR3 loop reads CASSLGGGQGEKLFF. In DNA form, the CDR3 reads TGCGCCAGCAGCTTGGGAGGGGGCCAGGGTGAAAAACTGTTTTTT. The V and J genes are TRBV5-1 and TRBJ1-4, with 7 bases that match TRBD1. The CDR3 contains 15 residues. CDR1 and CDR2 from the germline V gene are SGHRS and YFSETQ. J gave up 7 bases and V 0 bases, and 6 bases lay outside the gene matches. The full variable domain, with the rest looked up from reference TRBV5-1 and TRBJ1-4, is KAGVTQTPRYLIKTRGQQVTLSCSPISGHRSVSWYQQTPGQGLQFLFEYFSETQRNKGNFPGRFSGRQFSNSRSEMNVSTLELGDSALYLCASSLGGGQGEKLFFGSGTQLSVL.

This clone was seen more than once but under ten times. This chain uses TRBV2 with TRBJ2-7; no clear D. In germline, CDR1 is SNHLY, CDR2 FYNNEI. CDR3 length: 11 residues. The ends were cut back, 6 bases at V and 0 bases at J, with 3 bases in the middle. CDR3 nucleotides: TGTGCCAGCAGGAGCTCCTACGAGCAGTACTTC. This translates into CASRSSYEQYF.

The chain recombines TRBV30 with TRBJ1-3; D is possibly TRBD1 (6 bases). This CDR3 is built from 15 residues. The V and J ends lost 2 bases and 0 bases respectively, with 11 bases between them. CDR1 is GTSNPN, CDR2 SVGIG, per germline (reference sequence). CDR3: CAWSSTGSSGNTIYF. CDR3 DNA: TGTGCCTGGAGTTCCACAGGGAGCTCTGGAAACACCATATATTTT.

V is TRBV5-1 and J is TRBJ1-3; D not resolved. Trimming removed 4 bases from V and 4 bases from J, with 18 bases in between. The CDR3 has 16 residues. Per germline, CDR1 SGHRS and CDR2 YFSETQ. The CDR3 DNA follows: TGCGCCAGCAGCCCTACACTGGGAGGGTACGGAAACACCATATATTTT. Translation gives CASSPTLGGYGNTIYF.